The T cell receptor beta chain under discussion was sequenced for a study of control samples from healthy donors and cancer patients. This table comes from immunoSEQ multiplex PCR, and its TCRdb copy is limited to in-frame clones, with some not included. The sample has 130,000 or so clones, 85% to 90% seen once. The specimen sequenced was PBMCs. The clonotype was recovered from a man over 45 with head and neck cancer.

The CDR3 coding sequence is TGTGCCAGCAGCGTAGGTTGGGGGACCAATGAGCAGTTCTTC. Its translation: CASSVGWGTNEQFF. The chain is built from TRBV9 and TRBJ2-1, with D perhaps assigned TRBD1 or TRBD2 (5 bases each). The V end lost 0 bases, the J end lost 6 bases, and 10 bases lay between the germline ends. The CDR3 loop spans 14 amino acids. Germline V gene sequence: CDR1 SGDLS, CDR2 YYNGEE.